This TCR beta chain was profiled in a study of tumor-infiltrating lymphocytes in primary liver carcinoma (dated by TCRdb to 2016 to 2017). For context, the study as a whole: Of the five patients (three men and two women, aged 30 to 69 years), four had hepatocellular carcinoma and one had combined HCC and intrahepatic cholangiocarcinoma. The tumors of the five patients were staged as T1-T3 N0M0, with maximum diameters ranging from roughly 4 to 10 cm. Each sample produced roughly 3.65 to 7.13 million productive TCRbeta reads, and read depth showed no significant difference between tissue types. For each liver tumor, the study sampled five regions along with adjacent normal tissue and blood, and applied TCRbeta repertoire sequencing, expression microarrays and whole-exome sequencing. A total of 35 or so specimens from 5 patients, comprising roughly 25 tumor regions, 5 adjacent noncancerous liver tissues and 5 peripheral blood samples, were covered by TCRbeta repertoire sequencing. The 25 to 30 tumor region samples were profiled with Agilent mRNA microarrays so that TCRbeta repertoire diversity could be related to the local molecular phenotype. Reproducibility between technical replicate repertoires was high, with correlation coefficients above 0.98 and mean shared-clone rates roughly 0.87. Study-wide conclusions, independent of this receptor: Repertoire overlap was higher between tumor regions (mean roughly 35%) than tumor-adjacent (approximately 17%) or tumor-blood (about 15%) pairs, consistent with antigen-driven expansion. Only the TCR beta chain was sequenced, which likely underestimates true repertoire diversity because unpaired alpha chains were not captured. Comparison of CD4+ and CD8+ T cell repertoires was precluded by the use of bulk unsorted samples. The top 250 clones made up a significantly larger repertoire fraction in tumors than in blood (p = 0.039). With just a handful of patients in the study, the authors point out that the findings should be validated in a larger study. Just about 8-24% of top clones turned up in all five regions of a tumor, which suggests spatial heterogeneity among tumor-infiltrating T cells.

From the cysteine up to the phenylalanine, the CDR3 has a length of 17 residues. The CDR3 DNA has 51 bases and is translated from base 1. Per the germline V gene, SGHNT is the CDR1 and YENEEA is the CDR2. Without any cell sorting, total RNA and DNA were co-extracted from roughly 21-30 mg of bulk tissue using the AllPrep DNA/RNA mini kit. Surgical resection was performed in China between late 2015 and early 2016 on about 5 patients with histopathologically diagnosed primary liver carcinoma. At the time of sampling, the patients were treatment-naive and had chronic HBV infection. Five spatially separated regions were sampled per tumor: superior, inferior, left-lateral and right-lateral poles, plus the tumor centre. Histology showed that every tumor sample contained more than 80% viable tumor cells. Pieces of fresh tumor and adjacent tissue were cut in half, with one half kept in RNAlater at -80 degrees C and the other half sent for histology.

A constant-region primer and ProtoScript II reverse transcriptase were used to reverse-transcribe TCRbeta-specific cDNA from about 0.55 ug total RNA. Three nested multiplex PCR rounds, following a slightly modified ARM-PCR procedure, were used to build the TCRbeta libraries. The first two PCR rounds used multiplex TRBV1-TRBV30 forward primers with a Cbeta reverse primer, each for approximately 11 cycles. Sample barcodes and Illumina adapters were added in a final 25-cycle PCR using Deep VentR polymerase. Before sequencing, amplicons of 200-500 bp were purified from gel using a QIAquick gel extraction kit. TCRbeta amplicons were sequenced on an Illumina HiSeq 2500 with 250-bp paired-end reads. Per the original workflow: Quality trimming of reads was performed with Trimmomatic v0.33, and paired reads were merged with FLASH v1.2.11 so that full CDR3 sequences could be recovered. V, D and J germline segments were assigned to the rearranged TCRbeta sequences using MiGEC v1.2.1b. Clonotype statistics and Shannon-Wiener diversity indices were computed with VDJtools v1.0.0. To reduce sampling bias, subsequent analyses other than the diversity analysis used only the 250 most abundant clonotypes in each sample. TCRdb handled the public reads itself, with Q25 trimming in fastp and clone calling in MiXCR, and kept productive beta chains. Rows are unified per CDR3 protein, each entry keeping the most common DNA and genes. The V and J calls were determined by TCRdb, not by the authors. The table for this sample lists about 97,000 distinct CDR3 sequences; about 70% of them were counted only once. The ten largest clonotypes hold around 12% of the sample.

Concerning this clonotype itself: Which antigen it targets is not known. A read error may produce the germline difference seen at one junction end.

The sequenced sample was liver tumor tissue from sampling region 2. The label giving this sample's cell subset or site can be read as: tumor region T2, inferior pole. The chain joins TRBV11-3 to TRBJ1-1; perhaps TRBD1 is the D gene, with 6 bases matching. The TCR sequence derives from an older woman with primary liver carcinoma and hepatitis B virus infection. The CDR3 reads as follows: CTSSPKPNRAKNTKAFF. The bases read TGTACCAGCAGCCCAAAGCCGAACAGGGCCAAGAACACTAAAGCTTTCTTT.